The 2 T cell receptor beta chains below all came from one sample that was sequenced in a study of cytomegalovirus exposure and HLA in healthy donors (TCRdb year 2017). Library creation used the immunoSEQ multiplex PCR assay. A mixture of 60 forward primers for TCR Vbeta segments and 13 reverse primers for TCR Jbeta segments was used in the multiplex PCR. Drawn from immuneACCESS, this table holds only the in-frame rearrangements with V and J called that TCRdb kept. Clones are partly lost; checked studies trace under half to an unresolved V gene and leave the rest unexplained. The sample records some 130,000 clones, around 85% of which are singletons. Of the sample, 8.8% is held by the ten largest clones. The sequencing input was PBMCs. The origin of the receptors is a woman in her forties or fifties in good health and CMV-seropositive.

The chain combines TRBV5-8 with TRBJ1-4; no definite D call. The CDR3 is 16 amino acids. From germline, CDR1 is SGHTS and CDR2 YDEGEE. V lost 1 base and J lost 3, with 13 bases in between. The CDR3 here is CASSLLSTVPNEKLFF. CDR3 coding DNA: TGTGCCAGCAGCTTGCTGTCCACAGTCCCTAATGAAAAACTGTTTTTT.

CDR3 sequence reads: CASSSLVGGHQGVEQYF. DNA for the CDR3: TGTGCCAGCAGTTCCCTGGTGGGGGGCCACCAGGGGGTGGAGCAGTACTTC. The gene calls are TRBV27 and TRBJ2-7, with D possibly TRBD1 on 7 matching bases. The V end was cut by 4 bases, the J end by 7 bases, with 26 bases between. Germline loops: CDR1 MNHEY, CDR2 SMNVEV (reference sequence). The CDR3 sequence is 17 residues long.